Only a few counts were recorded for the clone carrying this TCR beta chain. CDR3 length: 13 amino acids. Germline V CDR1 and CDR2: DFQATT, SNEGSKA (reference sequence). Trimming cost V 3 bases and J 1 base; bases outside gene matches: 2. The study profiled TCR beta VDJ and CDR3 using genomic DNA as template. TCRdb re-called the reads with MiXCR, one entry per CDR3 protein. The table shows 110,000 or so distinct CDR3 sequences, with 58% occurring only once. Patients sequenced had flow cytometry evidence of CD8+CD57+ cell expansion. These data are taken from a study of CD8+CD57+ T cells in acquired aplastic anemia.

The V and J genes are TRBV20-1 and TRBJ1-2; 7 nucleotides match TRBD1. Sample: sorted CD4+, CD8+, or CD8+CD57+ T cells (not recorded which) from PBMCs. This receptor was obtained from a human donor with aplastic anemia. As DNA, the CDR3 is TGCAGTGCTAGCTACAGGGGTAACTATGGCTACACCTTC. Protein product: CSASYRGNYGYTF.